This TCR beta chain was sequenced for a study of tumor-infiltrating lymphocytes in primary liver carcinoma. With approximately 470 ng total RNA as template and a constant-region primer, TCR beta cDNA was made. Three-round nested multiplex PCR performed with slightly modified ARM-PCR produced the TCR beta libraries. Forward primers for TRBV1-TRBV30 and a C-beta reverse primer served the first two PCR rounds, at about 10 cycles each. One entry per CDR3 protein results from TCRdb running MiXCR on the multiplex PCR reads. This table has approximately 47,000 distinct CDR3 sequences, 60% to 75% appearing once. For each extraction, RNA and DNA were obtained together from about 20-30 mg of unsorted bulk tissue. Subjects presented with primary liver carcinoma managed by surgical resection. Germline lookup yields CDR1 SGHRS and CDR2 YFSETQ. The CDR3 sequence is 15 residues long. On this clonotype itself: A junction boundary mismatches the germline segment, possibly from a read error.

This sequence originates from a man in his forties with primary liver carcinoma and hepatitis B virus infection. The sequenced material came from liver tumor tissue from sampling region 3. The subset was: tumor region T3, left-lateral pole. V is TRBV5-1 and J is TRBJ2-3; 12 bases map to TRBD2. The CDR3 DNA follows: TGCGCCAACAGCTTACTAGCGGGAGGCACAGGTACGCAGTATTTT. Translation: CANSLLAGGTGTQYF.